A selection of T cell receptor beta chains follows, all from one sample in a study of identical twins. One entry per CDR3 protein results from TCRdb running MiXCR on the 5' RACE reads. The sample gives 500,000 to 600,000 distinct CDR3 sequences, around 20% of which show up once; around 0.9% is in the top ten. The data also belong to a second study, concerning T cells expressing NK-cell markers.

Sequenced input: CD4+ T cells sorted from blood. The receptors here all came from a woman between 18 and 29 years old in good health. Each CDR3 is given with its conserved first and last residue. The order of the fields is clone size, D gene, J gene, CDR3 length, V gene, CDR3 DNA, CDR3 protein. D genes are given only for firm matches. Rows may omit the clone size; those that give it use once, few, many or a size class.

. . TRBJ2-3 15 TRBV29-1 TGCAGCGCTGCGAGGTCAGGGCCGAGCACAGATACGCAGTATTTT CSAARSGPSTDTQYF
. TRBD2 TRBJ2-1 17 TRBV5-1 TGCGCCAGCAGCTGGGCGCTAGCGGGAACCCTAGCGGATGAGCAGTTCTTC CASSWALAGTLADEQFF
. TRBD2 TRBJ2-5 16 TRBV20-1 TGCAGTGCTATCCCTTTAATAGCGGGAGGGCAAGAGACCCAGTACTTC CSAIPLIAGGQETQYF
many . TRBJ2-7 13 TRBV20-1 TGCAGTGCTAGAGATTCACTGGGATACGAGCAGTACTTC CSARDSLGYEQYF
. . TRBJ2-7 14 TRBV15 TGTGCCACCAGCAGAGATCGTGGGATACACGAGCAGTACTTC CATSRDRGIHEQYF
few TRBD2 TRBJ2-1 15 TRBV5-1 TGCGCCAGCACGCCTTCGGCGGGAGGATTCAATGAGCAGTTCTTC CASTPSAGGFNEQFF
. . TRBJ1-6 14 TRBV7-8 TGTGCCACCAGGACCGATACCGATTTTTCACCCCTCCACTTT CATRTDTDFSPLHF
many . TRBJ1-4 15 TRBV20-1 TGCAGTGCCACGGGACAAGGAGGCCTTGGTGAAAAACTGTTTTTT CSATGQGGLGEKLFF
. . TRBJ2-6 15 TRBV4-1 TGCGCCAGTCACTCGGCAGGGGCTGGGGCCAACGTCCTGACTTTC CASHSAGAGANVLTF
few . TRBJ2-3 16 TRBV7-3 TGTGCCAGCAGCTTAAAAGGGGGGGGGGCCACAGATACGCAGTATTTT CASSLKGGGATDTQYF
few TRBD2 TRBJ2-3 15 TRBV20-1 TGCAGTGCTAGTGGGACTAGCGTAAGCCCAGATACGCAGTATTTT CSASGTSVSPDTQYF
. . TRBJ2-4 13 TRBV20-1 TGCAGTGCTCTAGGGGGAGCCAAAAACATTCAGTACTTC CSALGGAKNIQYF
. . TRBJ1-1 13 TRBV19 TGTGCCGTAGGGAGAGAGGGTGGCACTGAAGCTTTCTTT CAVGREGGTEAFF
. . TRBJ1-1 13 TRBV5-8 TGTGCCAGCAGCTTCAGTAAGGAGGGCGGAGCTTTCTTT CASSFSKEGGAFF
. . TRBJ2-7 12 TRBV5-6 TGTGCCAGCAGCTGGGAACCCTACGAGCAGTACTTC CASSWEPYEQYF
. . TRBJ2-3 13 TRBV5-1 TGCGCCAGCAGCTCACAAAGCGGAGATACGCAGTATTTT CASSSQSGDTQYF
. . TRBJ2-4 13 TRBV20-1 TGCAGTGCTAGAGCTAGGCCAGGGGAGTATCAGTACTTC CSARARPGEYQYF